This T cell receptor beta chain emerged from a study of T-cell reconstitution after alpha-beta-depleted transplantation in children. This clonotype was found a few times. Preparing the TCRbeta library involved the use of unique molecular identifiers. TCRdb analysed the PCR reads with MiXCR anew, one entry per CDR3 protein. The profile shows about 340,000 distinct CDR3 sequences, roughly 15% of them singletons. The germline V and J ends were trimmed by 0 bases and 4 bases, with 9 bases remaining between them. This CDR3 is built from 14 residues. Germline V gene data show CDR1 as LGHNA and CDR2 as YNFKEQ.

This receptor was identified in a human donor who donated a stem cell graft to a child with Fanconi anemia. This chain connects TRBV4-2 to TRBJ1-1; D is ambiguous. The input for sequencing was PBMCs, taken from the stem cell graft. DNA of the CDR3: TGTGCCAGCAGCCAAGATCAGTCCATCACTGAAGCTTTCTTT. It yields the protein CASSQDQSITEAFF.